The subject of this entry is one TCR beta chain. The data were obtained in a study of blood T cell repertoires in COVID-19. About the research overall: Sites across the United States, Italy and Spain contributed samples from acute and convalescent COVID-19. Sources were T cells, B-cell-depleted T cells, or PBMCs; the material itself was cDNA or gDNA.

The germline V gene has CDR1 GTSNPN and CDR2 SVGIG (reference sequence). This CDR3 comprises 14 residues. The trim removed 0 bases at V and 6 bases at J, leaving 6 bases unmatched. In the source study's methods: Researchers report that nucleated cell counts were estimated from reference gene primer amplification. The table came from immunoSEQ multiplex PCR; TCRdb's copy has only in-frame clones and leaves some out. For V, J and clone size, that table is used; D and trimming come from the DNA. The repertoire holds about 20,000 clones, with more than 75% as singletons. The rearrangement uses TRBV30 and TRBJ2-7, with TRBD2 identical over 9 bases. The TCR sequence derives from a man in his fifties or sixties with active COVID-19. Sequenced sample: peripheral blood. CDR3 in DNA: TGTGCCTGGAGTGTAGGCGGGGGGGCCCGCGAGCAGTACTTC. Translation: CAWSVGGGAREQYF.